There are many counts of the clone carrying this TCR beta chain. The antigen is unknown. Trimming pared 7 bases from V and 1 base from J, leaving 19 bases between. Germline loops: CDR1 MGHRA, CDR2 YSYEKL. CDR3 length: 17 residues. The data belong to a study of identical twins. Study results and limitations: For out-of-frame alpha sequences shared by twins, low generation probability was in excess.

The authors used template switching to add a universal primer site and gave cDNA unique molecular identifiers. From the 5' RACE reads, TCRdb called clonotypes with MiXCR, one entry per CDR3 protein. The sample lists a few hundred thousand distinct CDR3 sequences, around 12% occurring once. These records were also assigned to another study, of yellow fever vaccine responses in identical twins.

The chain links TRBV4-1 to TRBJ2-2; D might be TRBD2 (7 bases). Material: CD8+ T cells sorted from blood. This TCR came from a woman under 30 in good health. The CDR3 DNA follows: TGCGCCAGCACCCGAAACGTGGGAGGGGGGAACACCGGGGAGCTGTTTTTT. Protein product: CASTRNVGGGNTGELFF.